Listed here are 7 T cell receptor beta chains from one sample, sequenced in a study of blood T cell repertoires in COVID-19. Clones were sequenced by immunoSEQ multiplex PCR, and TCRdb holds only the in-frame ones, with some missing. The sample contains about 75,000 clones, roughly 86% of which appear only once. Sequencing input: peripheral blood. These receptors all stem from a woman in her fifties or sixties with acute or convalescent COVID-19.

The genes are TRBV19 and TRBJ2-7; D is possibly TRBD2 (6 bases). Trimming took off 3 bases at V and 2 bases at J, with 17 bases between the two ends. The germline V gene has CDR1 LNHDA and CDR2 SQIVND (reference sequence). This CDR3 contains 16 residues. In nucleotides, the CDR3 is TGTGCCAGTAGTATCGGTAGCGGAAGCCCCGCCTACGAGCAGTACTTC. Translation: CASSIGSGSPAYEQYF.

The chain employs TRBV11-2 and TRBJ2-5, with 9 bases fitting TRBD2. V shed 5 bases and J 3 bases; nucleotides not matched to a gene: 10. CDR3 length: 16 amino acids. Per the germline V gene, CDR1 is SGHAT and CDR2 is FQNNGV. Written as DNA, the CDR3 is TGTGCCAGCAGCACTACCGGGACTAGCTTCGAAGAGACCCAGTACTTC. This sequence encodes CASSTTGTSFEETQYF.

This chain's CDR3 is CSVVDSHYGYTF. DNA for the CDR3: TGCAGCGTTGTGGACAGTCACTATGGCTACACCTTC. This rearrangement joins TRBV29-1 to TRBJ1-2; D possibly corresponds to TRBD1 (6 bases). The CDR3 runs 12 residues. V was trimmed by 4 bases and J by 3 bases, leaving 9 bases between them. Germline V gives CDR1 SQVTM, CDR2 ANQGSEA.

The chain uses TRBV9 and TRBJ2-7, with D possibly TRBD2 on 5 matching bases. The V end was cut by 4 bases, the J end by 1 base, with 15 bases between. The CDR3 has 15 amino acids. Germline lookup yields CDR1 SGDLS and CDR2 YYNGEE. The CDR3 sequence: CASSPPAGSSYEQYF. The CDR3 nucleotides read TGTGCCAGCAGCCCCCCCGCGGGTAGTTCCTACGAGCAGTACTTC.

This clone came up once. The V and J genes are TRBV6-1 and TRBJ1-6; TRBD1 might be the D (6 bases). Germline V gene lookup returns CDR1 MNHNS and CDR2 SASEGT. The V and J ends lost 4 bases and 0 bases respectively, with 16 bases between them. CDR3 length equals 18 residues. This chain's CDR3 is CASSGTGQRYSYNSPLHF. In nucleotides, the CDR3 is TGTGCCAGCAGTGGGACCGGACAGCGGTACTCCTATAATTCACCCCTCCACTTT.

Regarding this clone: Other DNA sequences in this specimen translate into the identical CDR3. The J gene is TRBJ1-2, the V gene TRBV28; D not certain. With 6 bases removed from V and 5 bases from J, the gap between germline ends came to 7 bases. The germline gives CDR1 MDHEN, CDR2 SYDVKM. The CDR3 spans 11 residues. The CDR3 sequence: CASRAEYGYTF. The CDR3, as DNA: TGTGCCAGCAGGGCAGAATATGGCTACACCTTC.

The gene calls are TRBV19 and TRBJ2-1, with D tentatively TRBD1 (6 bases). CDR1 and CDR2 from the germline V gene are LNHDA and SQIVND (reference sequence). The V end was cut by 7 bases, the J end by 5 bases, with 12 bases between. The CDR3 consists of 13 residues. The CDR3 sequence: CASKEAGDNEQFF. The CDR3, as DNA: TGTGCCAGTAAAGAGGCAGGGGACAATGAGCAGTTCTTC.